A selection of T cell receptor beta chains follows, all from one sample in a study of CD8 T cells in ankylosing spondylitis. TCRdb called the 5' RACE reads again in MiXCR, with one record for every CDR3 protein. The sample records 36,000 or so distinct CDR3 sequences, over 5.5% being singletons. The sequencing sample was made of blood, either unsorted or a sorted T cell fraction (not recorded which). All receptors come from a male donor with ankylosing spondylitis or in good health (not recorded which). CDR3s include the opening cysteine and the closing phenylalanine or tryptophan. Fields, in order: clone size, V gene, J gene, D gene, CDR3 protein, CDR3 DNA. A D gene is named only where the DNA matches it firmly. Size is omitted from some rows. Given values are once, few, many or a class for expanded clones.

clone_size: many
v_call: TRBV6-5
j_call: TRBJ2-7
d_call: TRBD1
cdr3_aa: CASSYGRQGYEQYF
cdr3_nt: TGTGCCAGCAGTTACGGGAGACAGGGCTACGAGCAGTACTTC

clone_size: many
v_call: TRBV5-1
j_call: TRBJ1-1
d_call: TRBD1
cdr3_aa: CASSSTGFQTEAFF
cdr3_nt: TGCGCCAGCAGCTCGACAGGGTTCCAAACTGAAGCTTTCTTT

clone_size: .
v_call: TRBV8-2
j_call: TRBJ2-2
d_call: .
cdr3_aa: CASGPEVFGELFF
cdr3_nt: TGTGCCAGCGGCCCTGAGGTCTTCGGGGAGCTGTTTTTT

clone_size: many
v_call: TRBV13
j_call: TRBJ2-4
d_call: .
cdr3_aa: CASSPGAKNIQYF
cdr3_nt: TGTGCCAGCAGCCCCGGAGCCAAAAACATTCAGTACTTC

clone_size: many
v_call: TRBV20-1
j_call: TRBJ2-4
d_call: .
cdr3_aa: CSAREQGLAKNIQYF
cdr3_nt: TGCAGTGCTAGAGAACAGGGCCTCGCCAAAAACATTCAGTACTTC

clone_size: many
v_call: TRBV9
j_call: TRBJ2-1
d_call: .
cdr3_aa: CASKNASGRYNEQFF
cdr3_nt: TGTGCCAGCAAAAATGCGAGCGGGCGATACAATGAGCAGTTCTTC

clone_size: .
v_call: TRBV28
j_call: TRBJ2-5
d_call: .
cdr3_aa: CASSSAWETQYF
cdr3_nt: TGTGCCAGCAGTTCCGCGTGGGAGACCCAGTACTTC

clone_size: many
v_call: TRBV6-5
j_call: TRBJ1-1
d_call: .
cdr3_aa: CASSYEANTEAFF
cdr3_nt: TGTGCCAGCAGTTACGAGGCGAACACTGAAGCTTTCTTT

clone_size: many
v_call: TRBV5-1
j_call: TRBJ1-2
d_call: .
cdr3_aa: CASSLAGYGYTF
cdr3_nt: TGCGCCAGCAGCTTGGCAGGCTATGGCTACACCTTC

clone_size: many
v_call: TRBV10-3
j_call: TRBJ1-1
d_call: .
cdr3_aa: CATARGLNTEAFF
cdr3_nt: TGTGCCACGGCTCGGGGGTTGAACACTGAAGCTTTCTTT

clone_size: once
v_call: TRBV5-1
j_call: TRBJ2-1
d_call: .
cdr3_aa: CASSLSVQVGSNTEQFF
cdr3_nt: TGCGCGAGCAGCTTGTCCGTCCAGGTTGGGTCGAACACTGAGCAGTTCTTC

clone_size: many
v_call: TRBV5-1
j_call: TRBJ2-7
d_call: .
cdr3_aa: CASSFLQGSYEQYF
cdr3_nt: TGCGCCAGCAGCTTTTTACAGGGAAGCTACGAGCAGTACTTC

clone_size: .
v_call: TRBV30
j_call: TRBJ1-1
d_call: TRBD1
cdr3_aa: CAWSARWGTGTTEAFF
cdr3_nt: TGTGCCTGGAGTGCCCGCTGGGGGACAGGGACCACTGAAGCTTTCTTT

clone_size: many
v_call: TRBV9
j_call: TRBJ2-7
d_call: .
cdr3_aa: CASSLHWGIGYEQYF
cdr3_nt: TGTGCCAGCAGCCTACACTGGGGGATCGGATACGAGCAGTACTTC

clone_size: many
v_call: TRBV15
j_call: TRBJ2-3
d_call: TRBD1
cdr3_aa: CATSGGTGGAPDTQYF
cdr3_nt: TGTGCCACCAGCGGCGGGACAGGGGGCGCCCCAGATACGCAGTATTTT

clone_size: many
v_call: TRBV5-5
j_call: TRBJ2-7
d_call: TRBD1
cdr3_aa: CASSRGQGMAEQYF
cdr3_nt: TGTGCCAGCAGCCGCGGACAGGGGATGGCCGAGCAGTACTTC

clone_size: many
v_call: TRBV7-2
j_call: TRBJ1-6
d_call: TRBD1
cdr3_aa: CASSPRTGGNSPLHF
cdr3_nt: TGTGCCAGCAGCCCTAGGACAGGCGGAAATTCACCCCTCCACTTT

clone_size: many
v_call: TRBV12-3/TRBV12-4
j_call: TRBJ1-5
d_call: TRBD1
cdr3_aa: CASRQTGDGEPQHF
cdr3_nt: TGTGCCAGCAGACAAACAGGGGACGGGGAGCCCCAGCATTTT

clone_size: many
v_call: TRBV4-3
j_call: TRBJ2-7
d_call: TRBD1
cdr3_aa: CASSLWTGPPYEQYF
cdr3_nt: TGCGCCAGCAGCCTTTGGACAGGGCCACCCTACGAGCAGTACTTC

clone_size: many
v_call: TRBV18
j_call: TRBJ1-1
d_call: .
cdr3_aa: CASSPNRFPEAFF
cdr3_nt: TGTGCCAGCTCACCAAATCGTTTCCCTGAAGCTTTCTTT

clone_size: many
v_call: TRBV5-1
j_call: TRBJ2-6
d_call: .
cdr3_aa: CASSLAGQAHTYSGANVLTF
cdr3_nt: TGCGCCAGCAGCTTGGCGGGACAAGCCCATACCTACTCTGGGGCCAACGTCCTGACTTTC

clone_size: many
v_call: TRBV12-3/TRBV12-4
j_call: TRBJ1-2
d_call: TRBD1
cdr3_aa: CASSPRRQGVFGYTF
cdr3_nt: TGTGCCAGCAGCCCAAGAAGACAGGGGGTATTTGGCTACACCTTC

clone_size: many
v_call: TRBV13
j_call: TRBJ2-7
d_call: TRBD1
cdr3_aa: CASSNRDRGDEQYF
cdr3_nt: TGTGCCAGCAGCAACCGGGACAGGGGAGACGAGCAGTACTTC

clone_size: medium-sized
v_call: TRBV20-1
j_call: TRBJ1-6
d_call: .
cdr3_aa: CSASKGRLWEPLHF
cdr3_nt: TGCAGTGCTAGTAAGGGGCGTCTCTGGGAACCCCTCCACTTT

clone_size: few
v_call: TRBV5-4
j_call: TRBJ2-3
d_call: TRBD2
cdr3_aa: CASTQRGHSTDTQYF
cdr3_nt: TGTGCCAGCACCCAGCGGGGCCATAGCACAGATACGCAGTATTTT

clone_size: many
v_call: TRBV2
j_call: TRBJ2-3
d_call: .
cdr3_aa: CASQADPSTDTQYF
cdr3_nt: TGTGCCAGCCAAGCAGATCCTAGCACAGATACGCAGTATTTT

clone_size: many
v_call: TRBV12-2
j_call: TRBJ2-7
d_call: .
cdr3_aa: CASRLADVDEQYF
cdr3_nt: TGTGCAAGTCGCTTAGCGGACGTGGACGAGCAGTACTTC

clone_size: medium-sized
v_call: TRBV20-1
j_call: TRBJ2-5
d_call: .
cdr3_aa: CSANGLRGTQYF
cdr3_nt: TGCAGTGCTAACGGACTACGCGGGACCCAGTACTTC

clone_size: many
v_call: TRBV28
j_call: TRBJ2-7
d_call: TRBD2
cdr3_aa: CASSTTGLVGYEQYF
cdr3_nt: TGTGCCAGCAGTACGACTGGACTAGTCGGCTACGAGCAGTACTTC